The rows below give T cell receptor beta chains drawn from one sample of a study of T cell responses to AZD1222 COVID-19 vaccine. Clones were sequenced by immunoSEQ multiplex PCR, and TCRdb holds only the in-frame ones, with some missing. The sample lists over 150,000 clones, 85% to 90% occurring once. Sample: peripheral blood, taken on day 0 of AZD1222 vaccination. The receptors were gathered from an adult in good health. The CDR3 runs from the conserved cysteine through the conserved F or W. The order of the fields is D gene, clone size, V gene, J gene, CDR3 protein, CDR3 DNA. A D gene is named only where the DNA matches it firmly. Where a row states a size, it is once, few, many or the class of an expanded clone; other rows omit it.

d_call: -
clone_size: once
v_call: TRBV19
j_call: TRBJ2-7
cdr3_aa: CASSAVDLSYEQYF
cdr3_nt: TGTGCCAGTAGTGCCGTGGACCTCTCCTACGAGCAGTACTTC

d_call: TRBD2
clone_size: -
v_call: TRBV27
j_call: TRBJ2-7
cdr3_aa: CASSPPPGTRAYEQYF
cdr3_nt: TGTGCCAGCAGTCCCCCCCCCGGGACTAGGGCCTACGAGCAGTACTTC

d_call: TRBD2
clone_size: once
v_call: TRBV7-3
j_call: TRBJ2-3
cdr3_aa: CASSPGLAVTDTQYF
cdr3_nt: TGTGCCAGCAGCCCCGGACTAGCGGTCACAGATACGCAGTATTTT

d_call: TRBD1
clone_size: -
v_call: TRBV28
j_call: TRBJ2-7
cdr3_aa: CASSPRQGRPYEQYF
cdr3_nt: TGTGCCAGCAGTCCCCGACAGGGGAGGCCCTACGAGCAGTACTTC

d_call: -
clone_size: -
v_call: TRBV18
j_call: TRBJ2-3
cdr3_aa: CASSRGGTVARTDTQYF
cdr3_nt: TGTGCCAGCTCACGTGGGGGTACAGTTGCCCGCACAGATACGCAGTATTTT

d_call: TRBD1
clone_size: -
v_call: TRBV5-1
j_call: TRBJ1-3
cdr3_aa: CASSTTGGNTIYF
cdr3_nt: TGCGCCAGCAGCACGACAGGGGGAAACACCATATATTTT

d_call: -
clone_size: -
v_call: TRBV5-6
j_call: TRBJ2-1
cdr3_aa: CASSPQGPPYNEQFF
cdr3_nt: TGTGCCAGCAGCCCTCAGGGGCCCCCCTACAATGAGCAGTTCTTC

d_call: -
clone_size: -
v_call: TRBV2
j_call: TRBJ1-5
cdr3_aa: CASLGTSRSNQPQHF
cdr3_nt: TGTGCCAGCTTGGGGACTTCTCGCAGCAATCAGCCCCAGCATTTT

d_call: -
clone_size: -
v_call: TRBV4-2
j_call: TRBJ2-5
cdr3_aa: CASSMGQREETQYF
cdr3_nt: TGTGCCAGCAGCATGGGGCAGCGAGAAGAGACCCAGTACTTC

d_call: TRBD2
clone_size: once
v_call: TRBV3-1/TRBV3-2
j_call: TRBJ2-1
cdr3_aa: CASSQSSGVYNEQFF
cdr3_nt: TGTGCCAGCAGCCAATCTAGCGGGGTTTACAATGAGCAGTTCTTC

d_call: -
clone_size: -
v_call: TRBV9
j_call: TRBJ1-5
cdr3_aa: CASSMGGDRNQPQHF
cdr3_nt: TGTGCCAGCAGTATGGGGGGCGATCGCAATCAGCCCCAGCATTTT

d_call: TRBD1
clone_size: -
v_call: TRBV19
j_call: TRBJ2-5
cdr3_aa: CASSIGGTAAETQYF
cdr3_nt: TGTGCCAGTAGTATAGGGGGGACAGCGGCGGAGACCCAGTACTTC

d_call: -
clone_size: -
v_call: TRBV5-1
j_call: TRBJ1-5
cdr3_aa: CASSLGHSNQPQHF
cdr3_nt: TGCGCCAGCAGCTTGGGACATAGCAATCAGCCCCAGCATTTT

d_call: -
clone_size: -
v_call: TRBV29-1
j_call: TRBJ1-5
cdr3_aa: CSTSEGIRQPQHF
cdr3_nt: TGCAGCACATCGGAGGGGATTCGGCAGCCCCAGCATTTT

d_call: -
clone_size: -
v_call: TRBV11-2
j_call: TRBJ2-1
cdr3_aa: CASSLAGPNNEQFF
cdr3_nt: TGTGCCAGCAGCTTAGCTGGGCCCAACAATGAGCAGTTCTTC

d_call: TRBD1
clone_size: -
v_call: TRBV19
j_call: TRBJ1-5
cdr3_aa: CASRGQGVNQPQHF
cdr3_nt: TGTGCCAGTAGGGGACAGGGGGTCAATCAGCCCCAGCATTTT

d_call: TRBD1
clone_size: few
v_call: TRBV19
j_call: TRBJ2-2
cdr3_aa: CASSGRTGFNTGELFF
cdr3_nt: TGTGCCAGTAGTGGACGGACAGGCTTTAACACCGGGGAGCTGTTTTTT

d_call: -
clone_size: -
v_call: TRBV7-9
j_call: TRBJ1-2
cdr3_aa: CASSLAQANYGYTF
cdr3_nt: TGTGCCAGCAGCTTAGCACAGGCTAACTATGGCTACACCTTC

d_call: -
clone_size: few
v_call: TRBV7-9
j_call: TRBJ2-4
cdr3_aa: CASMVGQGGNIQYF
cdr3_nt: TGTGCCAGCATGGTGGGGCAGGGTGGAAACATTCAGTACTTC